This passage covers 10 T cell receptor beta chains from one sample sequenced in a study of CD8+ T cells in alopecia areata. After isolation, RNA underwent reverse transcription to generate cDNA as the sequencing template. Repertoires were generated with immunoSEQ multiplex PCR, while TCRdb's copy carries only in-frame clones and drops some. The table shows about 150,000 clones, with around 47% occurring only once. Sequencing was performed on CD4+ T cells sorted from blood. These receptors came from a human donor with alopecia areata.

A note on this clone: This CDR3 is also generated by other DNA sequences in the sample. V gene TRBV6-5 combines with J gene TRBJ2-5; D is tentatively TRBD1 or TRBD2 (5 bases each). Trimming took off 6 bases at V and 4 bases at J, with 6 bases between the two ends. Germline CDR1 reads MNHEY; CDR2 reads SVGAGI. The CDR3 extends over 11 amino acids. The chain's CDR3 is CASRRGETQYF. The CDR3 bases are TGTGCCAGCAGGAGGGGAGAGACCCAGTACTTC.

This clone was counted between two and nine times. Other DNA sequences in the sample encode the same CDR3. The chain carries TRBV5-4 and TRBJ2-7; 8 bases are shared with TRBD2. Germline V gene sequence: CDR1 SGHNT, CDR2 YYREEE (reference sequence). The CDR3 covers 14 residues. V lost 4 bases and J lost 3; bases outside the gene matches: 6. The CDR3 bases are TGTGCCAGCAGCGGGAGCGGGAGAGGCTACGAGCAGTACTTC. Its protein product is CASSGSGRGYEQYF.

This chain links TRBV6-6 with TRBJ2-5, with 10 nucleotides matching TRBD1. Unmatched junction bases numbered 2, after V lost 9 bases and J lost 1 base. Germline CDR1 MNHNY, CDR2 SVGAGI (reference sequence). The CDR3 length is 13 residues. CDR3 amino acids: CARRQGAQETQYF. CDR3 nucleotides: TGTGCCAGACGACAGGGGGCCCAAGAGACCCAGTACTTC.

This clone was seen a single time. The same CDR3 also results from other DNA sequences found in this sample. The chain employs TRBV5-1 and TRBJ2-7; D call uncertain. The CDR3 sequence is 11 residues long. The germline CDR1 and CDR2 sequences are SGHRS and YFSETQ. The ends were cut back, 2 bases at V and 4 bases at J, with 4 bases in the middle. The CDR3 region has the DNA TGCGCCAGCAGCTTTGGTTACGAGCAGTACTTC. As protein: CASSFGYEQYF.

This clone was observed a handful of times. The chain has TRBV2 and TRBJ2-5; D unresolved. The end of the DNA fits TRBJ2-7 better, so the J call may be wrong. This CDR3 spans 14 amino acids. Germline V lookup: CDR1 SNHLY, CDR2 FYNNEI. CDR3 residues: CASSEAVSLSEQYF. CDR3 in DNA: TGTGCCAGCAGTGAAGCAGTATCCCTCAGCGAGCAGTACTTC.

The chain joins TRBV29-1 to TRBJ2-7; D may be TRBD1 (6 bases). Germline CDR1 reads SQVTM; CDR2 reads ANQGSEA. Trimming removed 4 bases at V and 4 bases at J, with 14 bases between. The CDR3 runs 13 residues. The CDR3 protein is CSVGQASLYEQYF. In nucleotides, the CDR3 is TGCAGCGTTGGACAGGCTAGCCTTTACGAGCAGTACTTC.

This clone was observed a few times. This CDR3 is also generated by other DNA sequences in the sample. The V and J genes are TRBV30 and TRBJ1-2, with no clear D. This CDR3 has 11 amino acids. Per the germline V gene, CDR1 is GTSNPN and CDR2 is SVGIG (reference sequence). V lost 0 bases to trimming and J lost 5 bases, with 4 bases between them. The CDR3 is CAWSVGYGYTF. The CDR3 bases are TGTGCCTGGAGTGTCGGATATGGCTACACCTTC.

The rearrangement uses TRBV6-5 and TRBJ2-3, with TRBD2 as a possible D gene (5 bases). Trimming took 5 bases from V and 0 from J, leaving 6 bases between them. Germline values: CDR1 MNHEY, CDR2 SVGAGI. This CDR3 spans 13 amino acids. The CDR3 nucleotides are TGTGCCAGCAGTACGGGGAGCACAGATACGCAGTATTTT. Its translation is CASSTGSTDTQYF.

The chain links TRBV5-1 to TRBJ2-3; 8 bases fit TRBD2. The CDR3 sequence is 16 residues long. Per germline, CDR1 SGHRS and CDR2 YFSETQ. J gave up 2 bases and V 2 bases, and 7 bases lay outside the gene matches. CDR3 protein: CASSLTSGIYTDTQYF. The CDR3 DNA sequence: TGCGCCAGCAGCTTAACTAGCGGAATATACACAGATACGCAGTATTTT.

The gene calls are TRBV5-1 and TRBJ2-1; D ambiguous. CDR3 length: 14 amino acids. Germline loops: CDR1 SGHRS, CDR2 YFSETQ. V lost 4 bases and J lost 9, with 17 bases in between. CDR3 protein: CASSPAQTLGEQFF. For the CDR3, the DNA is TGCGCCAGCAGCCCGGCCCAGACTTTAGGTGAGCAGTTCTTC.